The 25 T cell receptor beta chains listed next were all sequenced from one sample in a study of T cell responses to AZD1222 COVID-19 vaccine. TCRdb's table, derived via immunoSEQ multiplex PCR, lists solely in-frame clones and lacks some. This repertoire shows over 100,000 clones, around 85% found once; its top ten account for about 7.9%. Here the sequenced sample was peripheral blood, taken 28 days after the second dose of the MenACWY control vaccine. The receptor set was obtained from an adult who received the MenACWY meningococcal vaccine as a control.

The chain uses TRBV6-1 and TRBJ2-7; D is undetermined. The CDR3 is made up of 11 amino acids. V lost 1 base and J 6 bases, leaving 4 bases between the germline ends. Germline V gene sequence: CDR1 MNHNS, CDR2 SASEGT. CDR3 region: CASSEESEQYV. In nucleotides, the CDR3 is TGTGCCAGCAGTGAAGAGAGCGAGCAGTACGTC.

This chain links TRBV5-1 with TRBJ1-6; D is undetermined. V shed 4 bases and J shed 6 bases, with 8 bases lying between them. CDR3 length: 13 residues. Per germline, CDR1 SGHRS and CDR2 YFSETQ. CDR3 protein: CASSPAVNSPLHF. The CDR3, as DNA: TGCGCCAGCAGCCCAGCAGTTAATTCACCCCTCCACTTT.

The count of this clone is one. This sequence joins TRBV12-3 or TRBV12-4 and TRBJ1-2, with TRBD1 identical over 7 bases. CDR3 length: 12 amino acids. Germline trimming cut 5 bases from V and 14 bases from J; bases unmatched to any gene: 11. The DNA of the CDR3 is TGTGCCAGCAGTATCGGGACAGTCCAAGGAACCTTC. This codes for CASSIGTVQGTF.

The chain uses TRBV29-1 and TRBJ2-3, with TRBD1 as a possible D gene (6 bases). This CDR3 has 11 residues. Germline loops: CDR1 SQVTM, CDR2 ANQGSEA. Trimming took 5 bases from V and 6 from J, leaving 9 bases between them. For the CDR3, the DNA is TGCAGCGTTTTGGGGGCGGATACGCAGTATTTT. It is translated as CSVLGADTQYF.

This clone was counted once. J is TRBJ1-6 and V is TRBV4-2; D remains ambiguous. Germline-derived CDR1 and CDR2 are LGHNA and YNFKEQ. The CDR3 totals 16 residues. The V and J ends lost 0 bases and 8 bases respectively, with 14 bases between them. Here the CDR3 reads CASSQDFGRGDSPLHF. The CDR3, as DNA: TGTGCCAGCAGCCAAGATTTCGGGCGCGGGGATTCACCCCTCCACTTT.

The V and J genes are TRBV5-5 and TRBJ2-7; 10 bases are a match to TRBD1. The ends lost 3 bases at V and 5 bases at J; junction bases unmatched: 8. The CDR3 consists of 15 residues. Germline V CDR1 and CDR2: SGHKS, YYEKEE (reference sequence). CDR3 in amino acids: CASSSLPGQGNEQYV. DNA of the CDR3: TGTGCCAGCAGCTCCCTTCCGGGACAGGGGAACGAGCAGTACGTC.

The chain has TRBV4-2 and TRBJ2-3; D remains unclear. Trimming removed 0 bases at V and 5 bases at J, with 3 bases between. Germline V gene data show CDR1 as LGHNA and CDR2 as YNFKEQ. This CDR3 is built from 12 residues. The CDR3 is CASSQERDTQYF. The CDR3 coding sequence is TGTGCCAGCAGCCAAGAGCGAGATACGCAGTATTTT.

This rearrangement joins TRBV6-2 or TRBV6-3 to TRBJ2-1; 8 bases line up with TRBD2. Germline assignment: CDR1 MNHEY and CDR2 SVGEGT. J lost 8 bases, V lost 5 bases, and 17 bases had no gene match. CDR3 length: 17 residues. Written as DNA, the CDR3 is TGTGCCAGCAGTGACCGTTGGGGACTAGGAGGGAAGGATGAGCAGTTCTTC. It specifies CASSDRWGLGGKDEQFF.

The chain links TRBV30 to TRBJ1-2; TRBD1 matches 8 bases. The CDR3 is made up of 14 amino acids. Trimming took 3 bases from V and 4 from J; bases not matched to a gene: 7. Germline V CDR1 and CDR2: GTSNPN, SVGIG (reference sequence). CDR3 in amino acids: CAWSRQGRFYGYTF. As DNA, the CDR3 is TGTGCCTGGAGCCGACAGGGGAGATTCTATGGCTACACCTTC.

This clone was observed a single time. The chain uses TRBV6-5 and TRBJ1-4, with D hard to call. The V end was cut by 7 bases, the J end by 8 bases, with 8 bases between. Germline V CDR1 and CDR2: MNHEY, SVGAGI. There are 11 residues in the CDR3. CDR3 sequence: CASTRAEKLFF. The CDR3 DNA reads TGTGCCAGCACCCGGGCCGAAAAACTGTTTTTT.

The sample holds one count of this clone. The chain's CDR3 is CASSALSLANTIYF. As DNA, the CDR3 is TGTGCCAGCAGCGCCCTGAGTCTCGCGAACACCATATATTTT. The chain has TRBV9 and TRBJ1-3; D unclear. This CDR3 contains 14 residues. Germline V gene lookup returns CDR1 SGDLS and CDR2 YYNGEE. The V gene lost 3 bases and the J gene lost 7 bases, with 14 bases spanning the gap. Filled out from reference TRBV9 and TRBJ1-3, the complete variable domain reads DSGVTQTPKHLITATGQRVTLRCSPRSGDLSVYWYQQSLDQGLQFLIQYYNGEERAKGNILERFSAQQFPDLHSELNLSSLELGDSALYFCASSALSLANTIYFGEGSWLTVV.

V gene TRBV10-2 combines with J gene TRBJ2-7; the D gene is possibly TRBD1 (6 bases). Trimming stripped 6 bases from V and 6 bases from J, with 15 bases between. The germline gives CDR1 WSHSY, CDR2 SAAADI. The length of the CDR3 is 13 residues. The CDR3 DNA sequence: TGCGCCAGCAGGGGCTCAGACAGGTTCGAGCAGTACGTC. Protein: CASRGSDRFEQYV.

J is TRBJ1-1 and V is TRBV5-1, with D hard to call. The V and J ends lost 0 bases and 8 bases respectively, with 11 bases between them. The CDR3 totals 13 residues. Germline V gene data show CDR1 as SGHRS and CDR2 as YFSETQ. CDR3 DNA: TGCGCCAGCAGCTTGGAGCCGACCCGCGAAGCTTTCTTT. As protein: CASSLEPTREAFF.

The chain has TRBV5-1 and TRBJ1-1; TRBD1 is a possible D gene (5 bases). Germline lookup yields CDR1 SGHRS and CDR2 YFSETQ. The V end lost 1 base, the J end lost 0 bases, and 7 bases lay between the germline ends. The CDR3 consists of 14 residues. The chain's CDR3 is CASSLNRMNTEAFF. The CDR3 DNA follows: TGCGCCAGCAGCTTGAACAGGATGAACACTGAAGCTTTCTTT.

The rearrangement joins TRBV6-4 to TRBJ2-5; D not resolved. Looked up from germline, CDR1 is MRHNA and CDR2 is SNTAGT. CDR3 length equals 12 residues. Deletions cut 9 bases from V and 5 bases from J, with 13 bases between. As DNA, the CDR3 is TGTGCCAGACCAGACCGGCGGGAGACCCAGTACTTC. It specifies CARPDRRETQYF.

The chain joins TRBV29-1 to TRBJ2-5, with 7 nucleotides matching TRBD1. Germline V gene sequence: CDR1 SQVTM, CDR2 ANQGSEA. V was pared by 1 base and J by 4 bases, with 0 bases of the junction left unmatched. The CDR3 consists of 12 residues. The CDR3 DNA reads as TGCAGCGTTGAAGGACAGGGAGAGACCCAGTACTTC. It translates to CSVEGQGETQYF.

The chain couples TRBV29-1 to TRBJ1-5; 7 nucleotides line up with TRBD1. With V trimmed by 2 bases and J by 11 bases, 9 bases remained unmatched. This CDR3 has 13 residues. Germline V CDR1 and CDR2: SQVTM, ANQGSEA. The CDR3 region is CSVENAAGTAQHF. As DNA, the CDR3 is TGCAGCGTTGAAAACGCCGCAGGGACAGCCCAGCATTTT.

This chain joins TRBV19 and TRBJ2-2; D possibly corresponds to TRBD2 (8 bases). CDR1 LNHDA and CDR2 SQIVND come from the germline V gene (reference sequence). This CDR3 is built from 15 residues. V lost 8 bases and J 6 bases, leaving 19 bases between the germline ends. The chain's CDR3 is CASAREGAGAGELFF. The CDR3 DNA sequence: TGTGCCAGTGCCCGGGAGGGGGCGGGGGCCGGGGAGCTGTTTTTT.

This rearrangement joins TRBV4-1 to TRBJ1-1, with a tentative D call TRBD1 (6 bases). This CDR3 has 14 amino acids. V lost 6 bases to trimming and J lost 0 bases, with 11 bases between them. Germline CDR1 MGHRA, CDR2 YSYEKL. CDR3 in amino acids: CASRQQGVNTEAFF. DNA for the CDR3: TGCGCCAGCAGACAACAGGGTGTGAACACTGAAGCTTTCTTT.

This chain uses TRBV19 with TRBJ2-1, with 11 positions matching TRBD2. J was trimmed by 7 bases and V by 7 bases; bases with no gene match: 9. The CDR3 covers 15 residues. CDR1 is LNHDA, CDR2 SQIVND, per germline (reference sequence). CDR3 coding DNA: TGTGCCAGTACCGGTCTAGCGGGAGGTGGGAATGAGCAGTTCTTC. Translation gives CASTGLAGGGNEQFF.

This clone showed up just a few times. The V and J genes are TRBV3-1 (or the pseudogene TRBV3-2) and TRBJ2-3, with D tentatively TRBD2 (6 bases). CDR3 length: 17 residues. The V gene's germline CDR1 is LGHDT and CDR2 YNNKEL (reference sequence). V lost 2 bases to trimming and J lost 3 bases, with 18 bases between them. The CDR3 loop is CASSQNRDSRRTDTQYF. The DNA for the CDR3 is TGTGCCAGCAGCCAAAACCGGGACTCCAGACGGACAGATACGCAGTATTTT.

The CDR3 loop reads CASSSRPQGKNTEAFF. The CDR3 DNA reads TGTGCCAGCTCTTCCAGGCCGCAGGGGAAGAACACTGAAGCTTTCTTT. The chain recombines TRBV7-3 with TRBJ1-1; TRBD1 might be the D (6 bases). The CDR3 totals 16 residues. V was clipped by 8 bases and J by 1 base, with 20 bases between them. Germline V gene lookup returns CDR1 SGHTA and CDR2 FQGTGA.

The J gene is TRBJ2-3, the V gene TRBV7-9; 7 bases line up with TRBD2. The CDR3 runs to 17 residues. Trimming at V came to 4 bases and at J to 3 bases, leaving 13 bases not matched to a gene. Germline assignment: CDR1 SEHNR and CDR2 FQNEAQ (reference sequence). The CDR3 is CASSSSPRESGTDTQYF. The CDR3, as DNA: TGTGCCAGCAGCTCGTCACCGCGGGAGTCGGGAACAGATACGCAGTATTTT. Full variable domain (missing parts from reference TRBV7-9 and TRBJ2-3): DTGVSQNPRHKITKRGQNVTFRCDPISEHNRLYWYRQTLGQGPEFLTYFQNEAQLEKSRLLSDRFSAERPKGSFSTLEIQRTEQGDSAMYLCASSSSPRESGTDTQYFGPGTRLTVL.

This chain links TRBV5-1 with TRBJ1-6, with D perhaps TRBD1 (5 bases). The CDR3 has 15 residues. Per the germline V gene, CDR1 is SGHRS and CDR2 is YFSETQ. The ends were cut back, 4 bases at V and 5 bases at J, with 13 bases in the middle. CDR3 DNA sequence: TGCGCCAGCAGCCTGGTGGAGGGGCATAATTCACCCCTCCACTTT. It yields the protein CASSLVEGHNSPLHF. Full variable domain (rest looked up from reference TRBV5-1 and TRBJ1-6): KAGVTQTPRYLIKTRGQQVTLSCSPISGHRSVSWYQQTPGQGLQFLFEYFSETQRNKGNFPGRFSGRQFSNSRSEMNVSTLELGDSALYLCASSLVEGHNSPLHFGNGTRLTVT.

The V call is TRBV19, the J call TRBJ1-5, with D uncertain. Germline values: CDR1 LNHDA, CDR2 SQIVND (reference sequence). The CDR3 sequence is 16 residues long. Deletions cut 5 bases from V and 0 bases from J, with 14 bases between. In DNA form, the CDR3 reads TGTGCCAGTAGTCCGACCGCAGTGTATAGCAATCAGCCCCAGCATTTT. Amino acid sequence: CASSPTAVYSNQPQHF.